A selection of T cell receptor beta chains follows, all from one sample in a study of beta chain features in type 1 diabetes. Profiling relied on immunoSEQ multiplex PCR, and the TCRdb table lists in-frame clones only, not all of them. The data hold under 250,000 clones, with around 13% observed a single time. Specimen: naive CD4+ T cells from blood. Receptor source: a man aged 30 to 39 with type 1 diabetes. CDR3s include the opening cysteine and the closing phenylalanine or tryptophan. The order of the fields is V gene, CDR3 protein.

>TRBV6-1
CASNREAQETQYF
>TRBV29-1
CSVLTGVETQYF
>TRBV29-1
CSVAGPSDSNQPQHF
>TRBV6-1
CASTRQEGNYGYTF
>TRBV2
CASSGQAKSQPQHF
>TRBV6-6
CASREGGKETQYF
>TRBV5-5
CASSADRGHEQYF
>TRBV12-2
CASRLARAIYTDTQYF
>TRBV21-1
CASSKDEATSSYEQYF
>TRBV30
CAWSSARDNGYTF
>TRBV5-1
CASSLTGNSYEQYF
>TRBV6-5
CASSFGQGNQPQHF
>TRBV5-1
CASGGGQENGEAFF
>TRBV28
CASNSGRSDEQYF
>TRBV6-6
CASSAGGQPQHF
>TRBV5-6
CASNYPRGPTGELFF
>TRBV5-1
CASSLAGGVNTEAFF
>TRBV7-9
CASSSTGGYGYTF
>TRBV5-4
CASSRGLGAETGELFF
>TRBV9
CASSPGPGQGYNEQFF
>TRBV25-1
CASSDSNQPQHF
>TRBV5-1
CASSGDWEYTDTQYF
>TRBV2
CASSEVGQGRETQYF
>TRBV5-4
CASSLQGSQETQYF